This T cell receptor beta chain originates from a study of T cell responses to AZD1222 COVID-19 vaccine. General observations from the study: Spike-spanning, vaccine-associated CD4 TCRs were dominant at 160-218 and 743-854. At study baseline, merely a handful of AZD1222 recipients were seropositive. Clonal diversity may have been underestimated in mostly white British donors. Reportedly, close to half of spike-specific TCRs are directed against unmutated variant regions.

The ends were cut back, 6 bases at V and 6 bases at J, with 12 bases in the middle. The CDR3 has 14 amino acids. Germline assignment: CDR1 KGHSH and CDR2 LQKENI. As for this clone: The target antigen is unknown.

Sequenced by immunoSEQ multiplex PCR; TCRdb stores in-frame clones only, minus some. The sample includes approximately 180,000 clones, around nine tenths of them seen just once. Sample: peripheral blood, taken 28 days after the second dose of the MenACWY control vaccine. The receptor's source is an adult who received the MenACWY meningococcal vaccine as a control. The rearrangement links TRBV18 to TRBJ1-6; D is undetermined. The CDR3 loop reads CASSRNGPNSPLHF. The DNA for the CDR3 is TGTGCCAGCTCGCGGAACGGCCCTAATTCACCCCTCCACTTT.